This T cell receptor (beta chain) was identified during a study of control samples from healthy donors and cancer patients. Sequencing used immunoSEQ multiplex PCR; TCRdb keeps in-frame clones, though not all of them. The sample has about 130,000 clones; just under 95% are singletons. Looked up from germline, CDR1 is ENHRY and CDR2 is SYGVKD. The CDR3 extends over 13 amino acids. V was pared by 5 bases and J by 4 bases, with 9 bases between. Input material: PBMCs. The rearrangement joins TRBV10-3 to TRBJ1-5; tentative D call: TRBD1 (6 bases). This clonotype originated in a man between 60 and 75 years old with colorectal cancer. In nucleotides, the CDR3 is TGTGCCATCAGTCAACAGGGAAATCAGCCCCAGCATTTT. Translating it yields CAISQQGNQPQHF.